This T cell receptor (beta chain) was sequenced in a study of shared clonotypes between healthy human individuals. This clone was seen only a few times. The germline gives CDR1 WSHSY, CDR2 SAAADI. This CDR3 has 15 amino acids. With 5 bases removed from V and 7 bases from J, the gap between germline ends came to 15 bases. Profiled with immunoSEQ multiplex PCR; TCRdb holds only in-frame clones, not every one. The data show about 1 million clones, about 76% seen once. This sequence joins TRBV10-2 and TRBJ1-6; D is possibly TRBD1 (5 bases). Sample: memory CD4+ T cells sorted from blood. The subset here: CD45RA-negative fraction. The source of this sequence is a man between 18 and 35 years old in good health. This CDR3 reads CASSPGGATNSPLHF. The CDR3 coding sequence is TGCGCCAGCAGTCCCGGTGGGGCTACAAATTCACCCCTCCACTTT.